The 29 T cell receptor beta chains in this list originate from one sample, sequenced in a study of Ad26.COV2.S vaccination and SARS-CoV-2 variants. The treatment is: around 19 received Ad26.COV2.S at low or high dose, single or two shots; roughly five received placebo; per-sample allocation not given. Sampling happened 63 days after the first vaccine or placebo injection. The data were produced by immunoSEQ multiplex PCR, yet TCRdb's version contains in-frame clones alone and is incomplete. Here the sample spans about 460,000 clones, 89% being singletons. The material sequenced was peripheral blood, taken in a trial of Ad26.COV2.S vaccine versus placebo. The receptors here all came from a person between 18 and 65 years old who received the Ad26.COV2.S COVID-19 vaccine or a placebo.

This CDR3 reads CASSLVAGSLTEAFF. The CDR3 DNA reads as TGCGCCAGCAGCTTGGTCGCAGGTAGTCTTACTGAAGCTTTCTTT. This chain uses TRBV5-1 with TRBJ1-1; D gene unclear. V lost 0 bases and J lost 5, with 14 bases in between. CDR1 is SGHRS, CDR2 YFSETQ, per germline. The CDR3 covers 15 residues.

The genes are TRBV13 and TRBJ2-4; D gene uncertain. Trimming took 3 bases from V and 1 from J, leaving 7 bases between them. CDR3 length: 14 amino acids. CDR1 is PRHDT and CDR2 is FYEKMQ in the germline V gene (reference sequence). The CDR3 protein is CASSLVEAKNIQYF. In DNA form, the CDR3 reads TGTGCCAGCAGCTTGGTAGAGGCCAAAAACATTCAGTACTTC. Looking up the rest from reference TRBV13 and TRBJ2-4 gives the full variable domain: AAGVIQSPRHLIKEKRETATLKCYPIPRHDTVYWYQQGPGQDPQFLISFYEKMQSDKGSIPDRFSAQQFSDYHSELNMSSLELGDSALYFCASSLVEAKNIQYFGAGTRLSVL.

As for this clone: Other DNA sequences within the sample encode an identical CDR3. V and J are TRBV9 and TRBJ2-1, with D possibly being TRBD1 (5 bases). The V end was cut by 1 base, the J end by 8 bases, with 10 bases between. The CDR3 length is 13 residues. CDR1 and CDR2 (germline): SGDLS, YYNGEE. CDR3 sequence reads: CASSVRGVDEQFF. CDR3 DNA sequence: TGTGCCAGCAGCGTAAGGGGTGTAGATGAGCAGTTCTTC.

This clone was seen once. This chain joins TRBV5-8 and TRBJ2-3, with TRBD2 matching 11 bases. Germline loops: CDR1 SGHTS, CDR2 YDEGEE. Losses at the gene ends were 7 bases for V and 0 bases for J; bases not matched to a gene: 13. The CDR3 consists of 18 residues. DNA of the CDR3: TGTGCCAGCCACCCCGCCCGGACTAGCGGGCCTAGCACAGATACGCAGTATTTT. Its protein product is CASHPARTSGPSTDTQYF.

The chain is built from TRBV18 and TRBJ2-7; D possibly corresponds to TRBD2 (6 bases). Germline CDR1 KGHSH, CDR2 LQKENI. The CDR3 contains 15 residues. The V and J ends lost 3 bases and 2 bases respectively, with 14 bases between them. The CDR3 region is CASSPGGSVTYEQYF. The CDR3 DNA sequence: TGTGCCAGCTCACCGGGGGGTAGCGTGACCTACGAGCAGTACTTC.

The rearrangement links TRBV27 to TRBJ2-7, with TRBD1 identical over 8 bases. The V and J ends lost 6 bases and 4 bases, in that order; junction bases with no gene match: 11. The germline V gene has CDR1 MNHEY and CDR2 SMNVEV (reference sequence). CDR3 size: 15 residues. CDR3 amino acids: CASSLTGDLRYEQYF. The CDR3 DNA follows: TGTGCCAGCAGCCTGACAGGGGACCTGAGGTACGAGCAGTACTTC.

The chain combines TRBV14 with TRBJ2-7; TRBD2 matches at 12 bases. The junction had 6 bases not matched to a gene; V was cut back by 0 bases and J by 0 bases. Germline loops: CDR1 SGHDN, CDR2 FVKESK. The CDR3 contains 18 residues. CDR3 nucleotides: TGTGCCAGCAGCCAAGAGCTAGCGGGAGGGCCCCTCTCCTACGAGCAGTACTTC. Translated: CASSQELAGGPLSYEQYF.

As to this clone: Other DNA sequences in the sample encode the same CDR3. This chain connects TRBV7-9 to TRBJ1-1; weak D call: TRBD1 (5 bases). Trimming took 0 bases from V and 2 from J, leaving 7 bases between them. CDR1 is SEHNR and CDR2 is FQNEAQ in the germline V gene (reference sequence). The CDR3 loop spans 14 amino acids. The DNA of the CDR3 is TGTGCCAGCAGCTTAGCGGGGACCAACACTGAAGCTTTCTTT. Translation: CASSLAGTNTEAFF. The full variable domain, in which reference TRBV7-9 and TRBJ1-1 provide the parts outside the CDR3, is DTGVSQNPRHKITKRGQNVTFRCDPISEHNRLYWYRQTLGQGPEFLTYFQNEAQLEKSRLLSDRFSAERPKGSFSTLEIQRTEQGDSAMYLCASSLAGTNTEAFFGQGTRLTVV.

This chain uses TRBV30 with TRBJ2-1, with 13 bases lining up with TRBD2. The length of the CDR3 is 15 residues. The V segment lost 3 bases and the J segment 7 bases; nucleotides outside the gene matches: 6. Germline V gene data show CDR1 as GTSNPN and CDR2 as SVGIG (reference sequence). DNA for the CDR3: TGTGCCTGGAGCCGACTAGCGGGGGGTATAAATGAGCAGTTCTTC. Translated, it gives CAWSRLAGGINEQFF. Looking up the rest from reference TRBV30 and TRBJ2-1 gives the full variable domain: SQTIHQWPATLVQPVGSPLSLECTVEGTSNPNLYWYRQAAGRGLQLLFYSVGIGQISSEVPQNLSASRPQDRQFILSSKKLLLSDSGFYLCAWSRLAGGINEQFFGPGTRLTVL.

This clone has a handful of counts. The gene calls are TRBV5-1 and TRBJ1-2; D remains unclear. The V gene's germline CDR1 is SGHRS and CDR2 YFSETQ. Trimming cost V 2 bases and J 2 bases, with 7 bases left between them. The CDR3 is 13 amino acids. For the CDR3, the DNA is TGCGCCAGCAGCTTCGGCGACAACTATGGCTACACCTTC. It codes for CASSFGDNYGYTF.

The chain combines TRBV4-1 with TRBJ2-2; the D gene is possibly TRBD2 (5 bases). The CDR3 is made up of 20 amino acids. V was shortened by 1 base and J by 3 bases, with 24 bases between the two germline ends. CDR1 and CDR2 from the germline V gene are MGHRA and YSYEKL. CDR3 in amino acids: CASSQGRHPATVSDTGELFF. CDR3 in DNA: TGCGCCAGCAGCCAAGGGAGGCATCCCGCGACTGTATCGGACACCGGGGAGCTGTTTTTT.

The DNA for the CDR3 is TGTGCCTGGAGTGTATCCGACAGGGGAGAAAAACTGTTTTTT. Translating it yields CAWSVSDRGEKLFF. This chain links TRBV30 with TRBJ1-4, with 8 bases lining up with TRBD1. J lost 8 bases, V lost 0 bases, and 5 bases had no gene match. The CDR3 is 14 residues long. CDR1 GTSNPN and CDR2 SVGIG come from the germline V gene (reference sequence).

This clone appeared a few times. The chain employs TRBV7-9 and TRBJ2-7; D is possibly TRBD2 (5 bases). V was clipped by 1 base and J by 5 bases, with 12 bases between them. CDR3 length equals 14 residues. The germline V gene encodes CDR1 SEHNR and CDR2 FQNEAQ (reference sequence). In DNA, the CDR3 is TGTGCCAGCAGCTTAGTATCGGGGATCAACGAGCAGTACTTC. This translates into CASSLVSGINEQYF. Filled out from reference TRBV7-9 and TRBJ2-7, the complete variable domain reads DTGVSQNPRHKITKRGQNVTFRCDPISEHNRLYWYRQTLGQGPEFLTYFQNEAQLEKSRLLSDRFSAERPKGSFSTLEIQRTEQGDSAMYLCASSLVSGINEQYFGPGTRLTVT.

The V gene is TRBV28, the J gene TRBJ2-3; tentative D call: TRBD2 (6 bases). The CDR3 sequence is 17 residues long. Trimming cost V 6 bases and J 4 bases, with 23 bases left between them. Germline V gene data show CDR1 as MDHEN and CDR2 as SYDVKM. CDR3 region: CASRPGAGSPVPDTQYF. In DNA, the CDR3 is TGTGCCAGCAGACCCGGTGCGGGGAGTCCGGTCCCAGATACGCAGTATTTT.

CDR3 nucleotide sequence: TGTGCCACCAGTGACCCAACTAGCGGAGGGCCTATTCAGCAGTTCTTC. Translation: CATSDPTSGGPIQQFF. V gene TRBV24-1 combines with J gene TRBJ2-1; 8 bases agree with TRBD2. The germline V gene has CDR1 KGHDR and CDR2 SFDVKD. The CDR3 sequence is 16 residues long. J was trimmed by 11 bases and V by 4 bases; bases with no gene match: 15.

CDR3 loop: CASSYLDKAKNIQYF. The DNA of the CDR3 is TGTGCCAGCAGTTACCTAGATAAAGCCAAAAACATTCAGTACTTC. The V call is TRBV6-2 or TRBV6-3, the J call TRBJ2-4, with D uncertain. This CDR3 contains 15 residues. From germline, CDR1 is MNHEY and CDR2 SVGEGT. With 2 bases removed from V and 0 bases from J, the gap between germline ends came to 8 bases.

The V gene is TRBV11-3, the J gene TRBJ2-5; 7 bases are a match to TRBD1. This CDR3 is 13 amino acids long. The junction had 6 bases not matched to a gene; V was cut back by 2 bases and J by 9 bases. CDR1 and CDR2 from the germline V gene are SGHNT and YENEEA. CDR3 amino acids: CASSLRQGVAQYF. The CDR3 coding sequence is TGTGCCAGCAGCTTAAGGCAGGGGGTTGCCCAGTACTTC.

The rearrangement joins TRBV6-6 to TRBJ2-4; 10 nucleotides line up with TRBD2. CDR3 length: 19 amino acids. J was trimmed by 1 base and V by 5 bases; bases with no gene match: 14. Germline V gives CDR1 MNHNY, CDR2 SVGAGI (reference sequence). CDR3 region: CASSLTGTSVYKAKNIQYF. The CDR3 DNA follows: TGTGCCAGCAGTCTCACCGGGACTAGCGTTTATAAGGCCAAAAACATTCAGTACTTC.

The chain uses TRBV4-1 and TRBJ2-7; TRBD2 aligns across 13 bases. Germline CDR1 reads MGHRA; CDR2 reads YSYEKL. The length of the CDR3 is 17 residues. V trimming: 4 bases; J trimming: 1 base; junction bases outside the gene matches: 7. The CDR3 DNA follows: TGCGCCAGCAGCCTAAGGGGGACTAGCGGGGCTTCCTACGAGCAGTACTTC. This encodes CASSLRGTSGASYEQYF.

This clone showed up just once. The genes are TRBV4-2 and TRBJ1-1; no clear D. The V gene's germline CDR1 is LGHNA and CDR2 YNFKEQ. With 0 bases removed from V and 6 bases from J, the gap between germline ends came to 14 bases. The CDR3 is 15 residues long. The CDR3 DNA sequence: TGTGCCAGCAGCCAAGAGATGGGGAGAGGCGCTGAAGCTTTCTTT. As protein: CASSQEMGRGAEAFF.

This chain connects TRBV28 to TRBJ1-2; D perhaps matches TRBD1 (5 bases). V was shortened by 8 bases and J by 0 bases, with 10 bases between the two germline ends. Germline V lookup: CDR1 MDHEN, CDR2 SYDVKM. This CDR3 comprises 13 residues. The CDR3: CASEGSANYGYTF. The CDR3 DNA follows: TGTGCCAGCGAGGGGTCGGCTAACTATGGCTACACCTTC.

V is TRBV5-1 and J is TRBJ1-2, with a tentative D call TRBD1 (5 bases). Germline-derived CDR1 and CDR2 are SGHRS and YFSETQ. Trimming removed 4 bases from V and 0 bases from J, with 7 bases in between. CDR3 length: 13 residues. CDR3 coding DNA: TGCGCCAGCAGCCAGGGAACTAACTATGGCTACACCTTC. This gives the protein CASSQGTNYGYTF.

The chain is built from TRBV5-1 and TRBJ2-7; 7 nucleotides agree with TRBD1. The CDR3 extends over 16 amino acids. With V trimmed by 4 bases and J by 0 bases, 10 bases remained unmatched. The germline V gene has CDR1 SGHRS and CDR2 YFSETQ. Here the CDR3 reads CASSPIGTDSSYEQYF. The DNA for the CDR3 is TGCGCCAGCAGCCCCATAGGGACAGACAGCTCCTACGAGCAGTACTTC.

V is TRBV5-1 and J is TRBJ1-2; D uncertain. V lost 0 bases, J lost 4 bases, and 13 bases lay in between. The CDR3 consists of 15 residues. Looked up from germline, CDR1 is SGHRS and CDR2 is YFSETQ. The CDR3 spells CASSLEARSPYGYTF. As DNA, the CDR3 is TGCGCCAGCAGCTTGGAGGCCCGATCGCCCTATGGCTACACCTTC.

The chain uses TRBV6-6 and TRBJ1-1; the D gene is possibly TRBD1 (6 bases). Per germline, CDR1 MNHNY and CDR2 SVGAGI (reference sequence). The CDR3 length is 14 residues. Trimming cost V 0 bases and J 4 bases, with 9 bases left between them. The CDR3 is CASSYSGGGTEAFF. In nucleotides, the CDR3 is TGTGCCAGCAGTTACTCTGGGGGCGGCACTGAAGCTTTCTTT.

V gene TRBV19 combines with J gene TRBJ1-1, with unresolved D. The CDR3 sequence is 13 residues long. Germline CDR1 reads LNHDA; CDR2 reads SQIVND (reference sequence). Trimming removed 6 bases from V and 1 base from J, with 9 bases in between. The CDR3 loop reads CASRTPENTEAFF. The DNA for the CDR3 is TGTGCCAGTAGGACTCCAGAGAACACTGAAGCTTTCTTT.

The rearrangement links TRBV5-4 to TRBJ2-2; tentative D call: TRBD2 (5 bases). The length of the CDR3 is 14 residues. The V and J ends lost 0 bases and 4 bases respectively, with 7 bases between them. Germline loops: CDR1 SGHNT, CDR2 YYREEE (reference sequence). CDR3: CASSLGRGTGELFF. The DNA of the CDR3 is TGTGCCAGCAGCTTGGGCCGGGGCACCGGGGAGCTGTTTTTT.

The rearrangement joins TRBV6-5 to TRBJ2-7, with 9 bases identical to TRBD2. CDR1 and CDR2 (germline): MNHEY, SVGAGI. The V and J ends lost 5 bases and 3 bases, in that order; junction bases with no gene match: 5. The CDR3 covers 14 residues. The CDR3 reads CASSRGGARYEQYF. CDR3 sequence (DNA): TGTGCCAGCAGTCGCGGGGGGGCTCGCTACGAGCAGTACTTC.

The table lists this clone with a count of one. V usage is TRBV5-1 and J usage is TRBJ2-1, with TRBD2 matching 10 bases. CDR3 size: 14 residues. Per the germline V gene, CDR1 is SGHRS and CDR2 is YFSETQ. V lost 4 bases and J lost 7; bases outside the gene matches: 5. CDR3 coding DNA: TGCGCCAGCAGCCCTAGCGGGAGTAGTAATGAGCAGTTCTTC. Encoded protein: CASSPSGSSNEQFF.